One and the same sample provided the 2 T cell receptor beta chains below, sequenced in a study of T-cell memory formation after mild COVID-19. Each CDR3 protein is one row after TCRdb ran MiXCR on the 5' RACE reads. The sample includes 150,000 to 200,000 distinct CDR3 sequences, about 22% of them seen just once. Sequences were obtained from PBMCs or a T cell subset sorted from them (not recorded which). The receptors stem from an adult woman who had mild COVID-19 (a few samples of this study predate the infection). Cell type and time point are not known.

The chain recombines TRBV5-1 with TRBJ2-7; perhaps D is TRBD1 or TRBD2 (6 bases each). This CDR3 comprises 15 residues. Looked up from germline, CDR1 is SGHRS and CDR2 is YFSETQ. Deletions cut 0 bases from V and 3 bases from J, with 13 bases between. The CDR3 loop reads CASSLDSRGLYEQYF. Written as DNA, the CDR3 is TGCGCCAGCAGCTTGGATAGCAGGGGACTCTACGAGCAGTACTTC.

V gene TRBV15 combines with J gene TRBJ1-5; perhaps TRBD1 as D (6 bases). Trimming left V 4 bases short and J 3 bases short, with 13 bases between. The CDR3 runs 15 residues. Germline CDR1 LNHNV, CDR2 YYDKDF (reference sequence). DNA for the CDR3: TGTGCCACCAGCACACAGGGCCCTCTCAATCAGCCCCAGCATTTT. Translated: CATSTQGPLNQPQHF.